This T cell receptor (beta chain) was identified during a study of Graves' ophthalmopathy and Graves' hyperthyroidism. Researchers took RNA transcripts and amplified TCR beta CDR3 regions from them. RT-PCR was first run with HTBI primers, then multiplex PCR in a second round. TCRdb analysed the multiplex PCR reads with MiXCR anew, one entry per CDR3 protein. The table includes 500,000 to 700,000 distinct CDR3 sequences, under 40% detected once. Per germline, CDR1 SEHNR and CDR2 FQNEAQ (reference sequence). Trimming cost V 2 bases and J 5 bases, with 19 bases left between them. This CDR3 region has 16 residues.

The specimen sequenced was peripheral blood or thyroid tissue (not recorded which). The origin of this receptor is an adult man with Graves' hyperthyroidism. V and J are TRBV7-9 and TRBJ2-7; D gene ambiguous. The chain's CDR3 is CASSLKGVSAVDEQYF. The CDR3 DNA follows: TGTGCCAGCAGCTTAAAAGGAGTGAGCGCCGTGGACGAGCAGTACTTC.